This T cell receptor (beta chain) was identified during a study of shared clonotypes between healthy human individuals. In the naive CD8 group, cells lacked CD45RO and were positively selected for CCR7, so terminally differentiated effector memory CD45RA+ cells were left out. Regarding this clone: Its specificity is unknown.

After removal of 2 bases from V and 4 bases from J, the junction contained 2 bases not matched to a gene. The V gene's germline CDR1 is MDHEN and CDR2 SYDVKM. The CDR3 contains 15 residues. Study observations and caveats: Clonotype sharing among donors was expected to depend on sequencing depth.

Across several immunoSEQ plates, the genomic DNA of each subset was split evenly. In the original workflow: Junction-only sequences produced by ImmunoSEQ had no quality scores, so filtering differed. Some clones are missing from TCRdb's copy, which holds only in-frame ones; the method was immunoSEQ multiplex PCR. The DNA gave D and trimming, while V, J and clone size come from that table. This table holds roughly 850,000 clones, approximately 97% found once. The receptor's source is a man aged 25-45 years in good health. The rearrangement links TRBV28 to TRBJ2-3; 11 nucleotides agree with TRBD2. Sequenced material: naive CD8+ T cells sorted from blood. The CDR3 region is CASSLVLAGADTQYF. CDR3 coding DNA: TGTGCCAGCAGTTTAGTACTAGCGGGAGCAGATACGCAGTATTTT.